Following are 4 T cell receptor beta chains from one sample sequenced in a study of shared clonotypes between healthy human individuals. The table came from immunoSEQ multiplex PCR; TCRdb's copy has only in-frame clones and leaves some out. The sample holds roughly 850,000 clones, about 97% seen once. Naive-designated CD8 cells lacked CD45RO, were positively enriched for CCR7, and omitted terminally differentiated effector memory CD45RA+ cells. Specimen: naive CD8+ T cells sorted from blood. The receptors derive from a man younger than 45 in good health.

The rearrangement links TRBV7-9 to TRBJ1-1; perhaps TRBD1 as D (5 bases). Germline V gene sequence: CDR1 SEHNR, CDR2 FQNEAQ (reference sequence). The CDR3 is made up of 11 amino acids. Trimming took off 5 bases at V and 8 bases at J, with 9 bases between the two ends. The CDR3 protein is CASSREGEAFF. The DNA of the CDR3 is TGTGCCAGCAGCCGGGAGGGGGAAGCTTTCTTT.

The chain has TRBV29-1 and TRBJ1-2; 7 nucleotides align to TRBD1. The junction had 7 bases not matched to a gene; V was cut back by 5 bases and J by 4 bases. The CDR3 sequence is 13 residues long. The germline V gene has CDR1 SQVTM and CDR2 ANQGSEA. The CDR3 loop is CSVTPTGSYGYTF. The DNA for the CDR3 is TGCAGCGTTACTCCGACAGGGAGCTATGGCTACACCTTC.

J is TRBJ2-1 and V is TRBV7-9; TRBD1 agrees at 9 bases. Germline values: CDR1 SEHNR, CDR2 FQNEAQ (reference sequence). The CDR3 runs 14 residues. J gave up 8 bases and V 4 bases, and 6 bases lay outside the gene matches. The CDR3: CASSSNRGLYEQFF. In DNA form, the CDR3 reads TGTGCCAGCAGCTCAAACAGGGGGCTCTATGAGCAGTTCTTC.

In DNA form, the CDR3 reads TGTGCCAGCAGCGCGGATGGAGGACCTGCCAAAAACATTCAGTACTTC. It translates to CASSADGGPAKNIQYF. This rearrangement joins TRBV9 to TRBJ2-4; maybe TRBD2 (5 bases). The CDR3 is made up of 16 amino acids. V lost 3 bases and J lost 1, with 14 bases in between. Germline CDR1 is SGDLS and CDR2 is YYNGEE.